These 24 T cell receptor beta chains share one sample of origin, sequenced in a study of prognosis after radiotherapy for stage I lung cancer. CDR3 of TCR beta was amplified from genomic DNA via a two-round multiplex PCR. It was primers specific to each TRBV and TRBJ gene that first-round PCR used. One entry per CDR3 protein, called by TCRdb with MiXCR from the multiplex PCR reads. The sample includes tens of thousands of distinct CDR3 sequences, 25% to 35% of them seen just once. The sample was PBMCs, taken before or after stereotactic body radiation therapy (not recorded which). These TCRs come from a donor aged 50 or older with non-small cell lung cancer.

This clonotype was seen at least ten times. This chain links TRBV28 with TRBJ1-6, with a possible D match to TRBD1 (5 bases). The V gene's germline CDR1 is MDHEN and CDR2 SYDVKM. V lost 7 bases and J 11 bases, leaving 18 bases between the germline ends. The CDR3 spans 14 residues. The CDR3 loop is CASIPGDGGTPLHF. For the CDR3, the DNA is TGTGCCAGCATCCCGGGGGATGGAGGAACACCCCTCCACTTT.

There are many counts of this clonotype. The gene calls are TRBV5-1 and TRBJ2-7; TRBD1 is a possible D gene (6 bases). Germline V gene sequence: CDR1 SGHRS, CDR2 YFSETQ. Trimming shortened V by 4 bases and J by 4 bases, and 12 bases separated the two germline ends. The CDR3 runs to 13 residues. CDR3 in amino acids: CASSEDQGYEQYF. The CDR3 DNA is TGCGCCAGCAGCGAGGATCAGGGGTACGAGCAGTACTTC.

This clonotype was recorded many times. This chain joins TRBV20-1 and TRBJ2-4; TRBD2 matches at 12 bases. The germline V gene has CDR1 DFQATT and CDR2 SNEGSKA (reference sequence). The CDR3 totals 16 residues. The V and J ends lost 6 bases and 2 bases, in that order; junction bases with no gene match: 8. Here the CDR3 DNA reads TGCAGTGCACGGACTAGCGGGGACACTACCAAAAACATTCAGTACTTC. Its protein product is CSARTSGDTTKNIQYF.

As DNA, the CDR3 is TGTGCCAGCGGCCCATTGGGGACAGGGAGTTTCTCCGGGGAGCTGTTTTTT. Amino acids: CASGPLGTGSFSGELFF. The chain employs TRBV27 and TRBJ2-2; 9 nucleotides match TRBD1. J gave up 6 bases and V 8 bases, and 16 bases lay outside the gene matches. Per the germline V gene, CDR1 is MNHEY and CDR2 is SMNVEV (reference sequence). The CDR3 has 17 residues.

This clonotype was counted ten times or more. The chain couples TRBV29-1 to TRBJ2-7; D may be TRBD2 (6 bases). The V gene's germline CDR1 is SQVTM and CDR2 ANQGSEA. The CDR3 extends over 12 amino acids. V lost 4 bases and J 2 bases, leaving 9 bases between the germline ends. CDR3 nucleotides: TGCAGCGTTGCCAGGGAGGCCTACGAGCAGTACTTC. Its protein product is CSVAREAYEQYF.

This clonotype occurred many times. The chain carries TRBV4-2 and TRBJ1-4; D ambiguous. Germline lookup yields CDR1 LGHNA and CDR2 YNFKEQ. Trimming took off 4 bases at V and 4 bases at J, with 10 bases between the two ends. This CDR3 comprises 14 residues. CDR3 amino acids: CASSREDGNEKLFF. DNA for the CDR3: TGTGCCAGCAGCCGAGAGGACGGTAATGAAAAACTGTTTTTT.

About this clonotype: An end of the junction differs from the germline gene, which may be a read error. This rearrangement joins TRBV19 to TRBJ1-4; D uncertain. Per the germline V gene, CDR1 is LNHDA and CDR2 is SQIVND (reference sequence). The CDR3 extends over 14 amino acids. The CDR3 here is CVSSSRQAGEKLFF. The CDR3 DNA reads TGTGTCAGTAGTAGTCGACAAGCCGGTGAAAAACTGTTTTTT.

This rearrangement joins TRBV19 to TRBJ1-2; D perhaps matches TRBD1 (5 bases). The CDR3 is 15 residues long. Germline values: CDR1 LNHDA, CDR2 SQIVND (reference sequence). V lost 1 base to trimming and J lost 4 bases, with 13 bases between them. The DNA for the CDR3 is TGTGCCAGTAGTATAGCGAGCGGGGACTCCTATGGCTACACCTTC. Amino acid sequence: CASSIASGDSYGYTF. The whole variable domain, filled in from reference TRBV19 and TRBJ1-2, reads DGGITQSPKYLFRKEGQNVTLSCEQNLNHDAMYWYRQDPGQGLRLIYYSQIVNDFQKGDIAEGYSVSREKKESFPLTVTSAQKNPTAFYLCASSIASGDSYGYTFGSGTRLTVV.

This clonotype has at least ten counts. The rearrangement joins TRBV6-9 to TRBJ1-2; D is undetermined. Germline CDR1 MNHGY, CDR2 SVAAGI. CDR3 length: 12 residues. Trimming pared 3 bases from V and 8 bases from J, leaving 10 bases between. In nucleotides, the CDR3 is TGTGCCAGCAGTTACGGTTACGACGGCTACACCTTC. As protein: CASSYGYDGYTF.

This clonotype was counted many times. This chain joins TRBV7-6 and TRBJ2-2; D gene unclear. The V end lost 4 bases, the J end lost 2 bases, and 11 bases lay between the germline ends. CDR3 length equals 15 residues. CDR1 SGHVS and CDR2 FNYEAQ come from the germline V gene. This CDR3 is CASSSRGHNTGELFF. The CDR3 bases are TGTGCCAGCAGCTCCCGTGGGCACAACACCGGGGAGCTGTTTTTT.

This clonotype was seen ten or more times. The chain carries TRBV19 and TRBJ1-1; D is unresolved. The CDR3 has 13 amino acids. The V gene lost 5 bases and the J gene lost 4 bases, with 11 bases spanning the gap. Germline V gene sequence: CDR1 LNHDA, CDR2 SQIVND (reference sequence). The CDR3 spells CASSSEGGTEAFF. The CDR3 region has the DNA TGTGCCAGTAGTTCGGAAGGTGGCACTGAAGCTTTCTTT.

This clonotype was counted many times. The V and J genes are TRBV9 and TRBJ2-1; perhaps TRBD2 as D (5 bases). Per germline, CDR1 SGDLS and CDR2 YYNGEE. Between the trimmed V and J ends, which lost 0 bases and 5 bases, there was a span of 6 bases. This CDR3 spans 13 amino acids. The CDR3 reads CASSVGSDNEQFF. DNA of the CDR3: TGTGCCAGCAGCGTAGGTAGCGACAATGAGCAGTTCTTC.

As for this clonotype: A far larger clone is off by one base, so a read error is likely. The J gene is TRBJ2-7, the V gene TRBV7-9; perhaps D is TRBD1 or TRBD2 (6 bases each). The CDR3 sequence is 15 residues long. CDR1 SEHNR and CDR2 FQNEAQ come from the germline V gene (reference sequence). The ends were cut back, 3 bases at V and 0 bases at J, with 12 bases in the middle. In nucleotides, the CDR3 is TGTGCCAGCAGCTTGGGAGGACAGCGCTCCTACGAGCAGTACTTC. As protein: CASSLGGQRSYEQYF.

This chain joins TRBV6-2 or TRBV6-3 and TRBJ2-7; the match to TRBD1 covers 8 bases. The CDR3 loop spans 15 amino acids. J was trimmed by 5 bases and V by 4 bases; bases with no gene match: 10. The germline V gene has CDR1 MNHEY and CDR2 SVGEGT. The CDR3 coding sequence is TGTGCCAGCAGTTTCCAACTAGACAGGGGACACGAGCAGTACGTC. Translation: CASSFQLDRGHEQYV.

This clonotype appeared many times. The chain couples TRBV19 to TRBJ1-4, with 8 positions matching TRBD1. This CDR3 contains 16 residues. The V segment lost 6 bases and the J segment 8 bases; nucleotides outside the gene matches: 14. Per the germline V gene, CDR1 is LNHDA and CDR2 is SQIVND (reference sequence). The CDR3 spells CASSPKGRDRNEKLFF. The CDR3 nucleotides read TGTGCCAGTAGCCCTAAGGGGCGGGACAGGAACGAAAAACTGTTTTTT. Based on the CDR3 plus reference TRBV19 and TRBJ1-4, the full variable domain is DGGITQSPKYLFRKEGQNVTLSCEQNLNHDAMYWYRQDPGQGLRLIYYSQIVNDFQKGDIAEGYSVSREKKESFPLTVTSAQKNPTAFYLCASSPKGRDRNEKLFFGSGTQLSVL.

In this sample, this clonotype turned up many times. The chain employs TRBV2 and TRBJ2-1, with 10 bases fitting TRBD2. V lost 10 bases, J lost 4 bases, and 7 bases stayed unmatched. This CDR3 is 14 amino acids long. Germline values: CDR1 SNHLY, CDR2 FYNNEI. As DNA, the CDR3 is TGTGCCACCAAGGGACTAGCGTCTTACAATGAGCAGTTCTTC. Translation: CATKGLASYNEQFF.

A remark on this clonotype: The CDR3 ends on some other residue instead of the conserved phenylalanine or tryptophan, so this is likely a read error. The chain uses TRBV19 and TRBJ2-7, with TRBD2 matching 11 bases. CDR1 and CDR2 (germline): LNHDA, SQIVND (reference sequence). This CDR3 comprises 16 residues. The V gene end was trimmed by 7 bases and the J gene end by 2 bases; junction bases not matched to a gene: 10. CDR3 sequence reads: CASMTSGTSGTYEQYL. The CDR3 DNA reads TGTGCCAGTATGACCTCAGGGACTAGCGGTACCTACGAGCAGTACCTC.

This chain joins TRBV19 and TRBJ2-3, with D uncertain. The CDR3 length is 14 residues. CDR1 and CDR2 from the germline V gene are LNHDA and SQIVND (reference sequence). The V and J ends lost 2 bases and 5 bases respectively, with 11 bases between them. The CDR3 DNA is TGTGCCAGTAGTATATCAAGGGCAGAAGATACGCAGTATTTT. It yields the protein CASSISRAEDTQYF. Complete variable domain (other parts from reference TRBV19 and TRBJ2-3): DGGITQSPKYLFRKEGQNVTLSCEQNLNHDAMYWYRQDPGQGLRLIYYSQIVNDFQKGDIAEGYSVSREKKESFPLTVTSAQKNPTAFYLCASSISRAEDTQYFGPGTRLTVL.

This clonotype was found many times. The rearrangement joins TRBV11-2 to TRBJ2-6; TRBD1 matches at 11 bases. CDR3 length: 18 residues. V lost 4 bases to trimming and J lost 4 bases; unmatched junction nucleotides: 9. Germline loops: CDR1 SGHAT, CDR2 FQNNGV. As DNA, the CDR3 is TGTGCCAGCAGCTCAAGGACAGGGGGCAATTCCGGGGCCAACGTCCTGACTTTC. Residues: CASSSRTGGNSGANVLTF. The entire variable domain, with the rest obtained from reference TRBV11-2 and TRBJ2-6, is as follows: EAGVAQSPRYKIIEKRQSVAFWCNPISGHATLYWYQQILGQGPKLLIQFQNNGVVDDSQLPKDRFSAERLKGVDSTLKIQPAKLEDSAVYLCASSSRTGGNSGANVLTFGAGSRLTVL.

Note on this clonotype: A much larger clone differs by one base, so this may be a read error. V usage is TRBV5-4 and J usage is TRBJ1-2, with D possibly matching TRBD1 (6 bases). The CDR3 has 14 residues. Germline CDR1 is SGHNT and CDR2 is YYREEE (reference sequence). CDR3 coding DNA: TGTGTCAGCAGTTGGTTGGGGGGCTCCTATGGCTACACCTTC. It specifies CVSSWLGGSYGYTF.

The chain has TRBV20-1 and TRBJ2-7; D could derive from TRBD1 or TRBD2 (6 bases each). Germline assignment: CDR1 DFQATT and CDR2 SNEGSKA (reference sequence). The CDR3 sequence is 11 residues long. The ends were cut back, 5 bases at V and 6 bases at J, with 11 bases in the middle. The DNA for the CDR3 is TGCAGTGCTGCCCGGGGGCGCGAGCAGTACTTC. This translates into CSAARGREQYF.

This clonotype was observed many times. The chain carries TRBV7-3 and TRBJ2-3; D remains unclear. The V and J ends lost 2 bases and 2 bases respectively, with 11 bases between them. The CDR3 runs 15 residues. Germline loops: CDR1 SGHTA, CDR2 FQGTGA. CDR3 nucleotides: TGTGCCAGCAGCTTAGGTGGGCCCACCACAGATACGCAGTATTTT. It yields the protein CASSLGGPTTDTQYF.

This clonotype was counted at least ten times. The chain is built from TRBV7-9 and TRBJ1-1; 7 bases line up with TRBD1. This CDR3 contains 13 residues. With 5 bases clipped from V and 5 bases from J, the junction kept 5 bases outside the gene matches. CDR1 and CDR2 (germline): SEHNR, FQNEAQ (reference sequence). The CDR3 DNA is TGTGCCAGCAGCCCCTCAGGGGGGACTGAAGCTTTCTTT. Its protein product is CASSPSGGTEAFF.

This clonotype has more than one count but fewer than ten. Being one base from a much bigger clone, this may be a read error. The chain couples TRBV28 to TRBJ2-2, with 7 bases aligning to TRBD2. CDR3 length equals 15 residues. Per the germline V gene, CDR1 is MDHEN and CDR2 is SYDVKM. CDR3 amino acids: CASGRAGWRAGGLFF. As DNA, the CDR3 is TGTGCCAGCGGAAGAGCGGGATGGAGGGCCGGGGGGCTGTTTTTT.